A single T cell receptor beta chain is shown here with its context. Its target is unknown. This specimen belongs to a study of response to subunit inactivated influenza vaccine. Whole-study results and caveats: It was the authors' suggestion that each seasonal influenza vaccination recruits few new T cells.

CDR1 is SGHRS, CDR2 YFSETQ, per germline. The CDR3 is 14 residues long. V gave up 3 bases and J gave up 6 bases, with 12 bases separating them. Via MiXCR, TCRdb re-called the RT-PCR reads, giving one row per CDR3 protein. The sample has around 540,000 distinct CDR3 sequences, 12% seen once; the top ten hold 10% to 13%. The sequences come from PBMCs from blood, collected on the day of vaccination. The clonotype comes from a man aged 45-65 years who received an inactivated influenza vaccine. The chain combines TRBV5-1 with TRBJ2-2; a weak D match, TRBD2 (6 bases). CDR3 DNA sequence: TGCGCCAGCAGCTCTACCGGGGAGGCCGGGGAGCTGTTTTTT. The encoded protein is CASSSTGEAGELFF.